What follows are 12 T cell receptor beta chains derived from one specimen sequenced in a study of regulatory T cells in long-lasting Graves disease. Arm-PCR with iRepertoire HTBI primers amplified the CDR3 regions for these TCR beta libraries. TCRdb called the multiplex PCR reads again in MiXCR, with one record for every CDR3 protein. This sample yields about 530,000 distinct CDR3 sequences, of which about 16% are seen a single time; roughly 25% belongs to the top ten. This sample's time point: newly diagnosed GD, antithyroid drugs for less than 3 months. PBMCs were the source of the RNA used for TCR sequencing. The same specimen was also included in a second study, on T cells in Graves' hyperthyroidism and ophthalmopathy.

The material sequenced was peripheral blood mononuclear cells (PBMCs), taken at new diagnosis, from a patient treated with antithyroid drugs. These receptors originate from a woman aged 35-65 years with Graves disease.

V usage is TRBV9 and J usage is TRBJ2-7; D possibly corresponds to TRBD2 (6 bases). V lost 0 bases to trimming and J lost 2 bases, with 6 bases between them. The CDR3 is 13 residues long. CDR1 is SGDLS, CDR2 YYNGEE, per germline. The CDR3 coding sequence is TGTGCCAGCAGCGTAGGGGAGGCCTACGAGCAGTACTTC. Protein sequence: CASSVGEAYEQYF. Looking up the rest from reference TRBV9 and TRBJ2-7 gives the full variable domain: DSGVTQTPKHLITATGQRVTLRCSPRSGDLSVYWYQQSLDQGLQFLIQYYNGEERAKGNILERFSAQQFPDLHSELNLSSLELGDSALYFCASSVGEAYEQYFGPGTRLTVT.

In DNA, the CDR3 is TGCAGTGCTAGAGATGGTAGGGAAAGCTCCTATAATTCACCCCTCCACTTT. Residues: CSARDGRESSYNSPLHF. The gene calls are TRBV20-1 and TRBJ1-6; D not certain. The CDR3 covers 17 residues. Trimming stripped 0 bases from V and 0 bases from J, with 12 bases between. CDR1 is DFQATT and CDR2 is SNEGSKA in the germline V gene (reference sequence).

This clonotype was found a few times. This chain connects TRBV7-9 to TRBJ2-5, with TRBD1 matching over 7 bases. Per germline, CDR1 SEHNR and CDR2 FQNEAQ (reference sequence). V lost 1 base and J lost 2; bases outside the gene matches: 4. The CDR3 loop spans 15 amino acids. The CDR3 bases are TGTGCCAGCAGCTTAGTACAGGGGCTACAAGAGACCCAGTACTTC. It encodes CASSLVQGLQETQYF.

This clonotype occurred many times. The rearrangement uses TRBV7-3 and TRBJ2-2; D perhaps matches TRBD2 (6 bases). CDR1 is SGHTA and CDR2 is FQGTGA in the germline V gene. The CDR3 consists of 15 residues. Trimming removed 5 bases at V and 4 bases at J, with 14 bases between. The CDR3 DNA reads as TGTGCCAGCAGCCTCGGGGCCGGGGGCACCGGGGAGCTGTTTTTT. Residues: CASSLGAGGTGELFF.

This clonotype appeared a few times. The chain uses TRBV2 and TRBJ2-7; 9 nucleotides match TRBD1. This CDR3 spans 16 amino acids. Germline lookup yields CDR1 SNHLY and CDR2 FYNNEI. V gave up 3 bases and J gave up 5 bases; unmatched junction bases: 11. CDR3 nucleotides: TGTGCCAGCAGTGAGAGTCAGGGACAGGGCTTCAACGAGCAGTACTTC. It yields the protein CASSESQGQGFNEQYF.

In this sample, this clonotype turned up many times. V is TRBV6-5 and J is TRBJ2-7; possibly TRBD1 for D (6 bases). The germline V gene has CDR1 MNHEY and CDR2 SVGAGI. There are 14 residues in the CDR3. Deletions cut 0 bases from V and 3 bases from J, with 9 bases between. The CDR3 sequence: CASSYSPTGYEQYF. The CDR3 coding sequence is TGTGCCAGCAGTTACTCACCGACAGGCTACGAGCAGTACTTC.

The chain links TRBV9 to TRBJ2-1, with 9 bases identical to TRBD1. This CDR3 has 16 residues. The germline V gene has CDR1 SGDLS and CDR2 YYNGEE. The J segment lost 6 bases and the V segment lost 0 bases, leaving 7 bases of the junction unmatched. As DNA, the CDR3 is TGTGCCAGCAGCGTAGTGGGACAGGGATCGGGCAATGAGCAGTTCTTC. Translation gives CASSVVGQGSGNEQFF.

This clonotype was observed a few times. This may arise from a read error, as a much more abundant clone is one base away. The chain uses TRBV2 and TRBJ2-5; D not certain. V was cut by 2 bases and J by 3 bases, with 1 base left in between. CDR3 size: 11 residues. Germline V gives CDR1 SNHLY, CDR2 FYNNEI. CDR3 DNA: TGTGCCAGCAGTGAAAAAGAGACCCAGTACTTC. This gives the protein CASSEKETQYF.

This clonotype was seen repeatedly, ten times or more. This sequence joins TRBV3-1 and TRBJ1-1; D is unclear. With 3 bases removed from V and 11 bases from J, the gap between germline ends came to 10 bases. Germline CDR1 and CDR2: LGHDT and YNNKEL (reference sequence). The CDR3 extends over 11 amino acids. As DNA, the CDR3 is TGTGCCAGCAGCCAGCACTCAGAGGCTTTCTTT. Protein sequence: CASSQHSEAFF.

The sample holds many counts of this clonotype. The chain has TRBV24-1 and TRBJ2-1, with D possibly being TRBD1 (5 bases). Trimming cost V 1 base and J 1 base, with 19 bases left between them. Germline values: CDR1 KGHDR, CDR2 SFDVKD. The length of the CDR3 is 19 residues. As DNA, the CDR3 is TGTGCCACCAGTGATTTCTCCCCTCCTACAGGCGCATCCTACAATGAGCAGTTCTTC. It specifies CATSDFSPPTGASYNEQFF.

This clonotype was detected only a few times. The rearrangement joins TRBV12-3 or TRBV12-4 to TRBJ1-5; 10 nucleotides align to TRBD1. The CDR3 covers 14 residues. V lost 6 bases, J lost 11 bases, and 10 bases stayed unmatched. CDR3 bases: TGTGCCAGCAGCAACGGACAGGGGGGCAGGACCCAGCATTTT. This gives the protein CASSNGQGGRTQHF.

J is TRBJ2-1 and V is TRBV29-1, with a weak D call TRBD1 (5 bases). Germline CDR1 and CDR2: SQVTM and ANQGSEA. The CDR3 length is 11 residues. V lost 3 bases and J 7 bases, leaving 7 bases between the germline ends. The CDR3 sequence: CSVDRANEQFF. CDR3 in DNA: TGCAGCGTTGACAGGGCAAATGAGCAGTTCTTC.